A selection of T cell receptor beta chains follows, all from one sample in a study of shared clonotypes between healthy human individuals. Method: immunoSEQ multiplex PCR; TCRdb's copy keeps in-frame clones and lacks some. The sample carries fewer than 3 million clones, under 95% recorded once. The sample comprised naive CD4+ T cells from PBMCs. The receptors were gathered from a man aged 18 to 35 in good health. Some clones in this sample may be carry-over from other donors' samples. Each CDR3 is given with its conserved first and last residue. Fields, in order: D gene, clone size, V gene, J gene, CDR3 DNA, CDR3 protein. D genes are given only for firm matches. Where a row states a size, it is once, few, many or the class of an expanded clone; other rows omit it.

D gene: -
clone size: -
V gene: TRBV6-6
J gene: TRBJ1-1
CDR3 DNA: TGTGCCAGCAGGCCACAGGGCTTGAACACTGAAGCTTTCTTT
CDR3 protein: CASRPQGLNTEAFF

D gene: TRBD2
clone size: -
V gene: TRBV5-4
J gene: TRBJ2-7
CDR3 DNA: TGTGCCAGCAGCCAACTAGCGGGGTACGAGCAGTACTTC
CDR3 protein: CASSQLAGYEQYF

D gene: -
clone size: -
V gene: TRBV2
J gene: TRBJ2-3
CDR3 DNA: TGTGCCAGCAGTGAAAGTATAGGAGGGGGATCAACAGATACGCAGTATTTT
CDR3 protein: CASSESIGGGSTDTQYF

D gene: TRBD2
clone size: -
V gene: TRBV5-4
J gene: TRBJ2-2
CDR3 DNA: TGTGCCAGCAGCTTGGGGAGCGGGAGAAGCACCGGGGAGCTGTTTTTT
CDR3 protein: CASSLGSGRSTGELFF

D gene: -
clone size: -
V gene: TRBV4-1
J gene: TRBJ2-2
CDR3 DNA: TGCGCCAGCAGCGCCCCAGCCGGGAGGAACACCGGGGAGCTGTTTTTT
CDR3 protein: CASSAPAGRNTGELFF

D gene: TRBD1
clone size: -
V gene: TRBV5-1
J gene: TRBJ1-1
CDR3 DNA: TGCGCCAGCAGCCCTCTAGTGGACAGGGCGGCAGCTTTCTTT
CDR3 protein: CASSPLVDRAAAFF

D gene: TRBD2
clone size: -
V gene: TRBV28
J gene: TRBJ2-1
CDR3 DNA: TGTGCCAGCAGTGGACGGACTAGCGTCGATGAGCAGTTCTTC
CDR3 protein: CASSGRTSVDEQFF

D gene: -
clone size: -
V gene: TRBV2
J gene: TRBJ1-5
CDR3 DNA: TGTGCCAGCCTGCGGGGTTGGGAACAGCCCCAGCATTTT
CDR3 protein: CASLRGWEQPQHF

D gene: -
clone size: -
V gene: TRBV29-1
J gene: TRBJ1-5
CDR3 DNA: TGCACCCGCCTGATGGGAGGGCAGCCCCAGCATTTT
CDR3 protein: CTRLMGGQPQHF

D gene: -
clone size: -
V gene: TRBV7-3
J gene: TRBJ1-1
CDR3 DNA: TGTGCCAGCAGCTTAAGGGACACGCCTGAAGCTTTCTTT
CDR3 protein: CASSLRDTPEAFF

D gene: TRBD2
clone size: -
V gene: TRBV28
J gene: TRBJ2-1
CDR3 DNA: TGTGCCAGCAGTCTATCCCCGGGACTAGTGTCGTTCTTC
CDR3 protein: CASSLSPGLVSFF

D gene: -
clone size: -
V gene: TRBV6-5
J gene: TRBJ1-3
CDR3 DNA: TGTGCCAGTACGGCGAGCTCTGGAAACACCATATATTTT
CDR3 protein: CASTASSGNTIYF

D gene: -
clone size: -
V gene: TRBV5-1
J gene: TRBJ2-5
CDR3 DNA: TGCGCCAGCAGCCCGGACTTAACACCAGAGACCCAGTACTTC
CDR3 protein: CASSPDLTPETQYF

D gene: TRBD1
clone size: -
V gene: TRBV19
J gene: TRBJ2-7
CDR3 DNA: TGTGCCAGTAGTACGGACAGGGGTGGCGAGCAGTACTTC
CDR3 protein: CASSTDRGGEQYF

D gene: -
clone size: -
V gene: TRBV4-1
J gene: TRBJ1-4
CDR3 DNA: TGCGCCAGCAGCCAAGGGCAGGGGTTTGAAAAACTGTTTTTT
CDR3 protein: CASSQGQGFEKLFF

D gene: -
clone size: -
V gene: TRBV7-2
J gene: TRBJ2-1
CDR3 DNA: TGTGCCAGCAGCGCGCAGGGAAGGGCGTCTGTCAATGAGCAGTTCTTC
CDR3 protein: CASSAQGRASVNEQFF

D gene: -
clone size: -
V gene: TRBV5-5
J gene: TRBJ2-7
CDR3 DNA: TGTGCCAGCAGCTCCCCTCCCGAGCAGTACTTC
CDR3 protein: CASSSPPEQYF

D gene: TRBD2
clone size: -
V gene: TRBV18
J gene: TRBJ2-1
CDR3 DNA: TGTGCCAGCTCACCGCTAGCGGAGTACAATGAGCAGTTCTTC
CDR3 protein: CASSPLAEYNEQFF

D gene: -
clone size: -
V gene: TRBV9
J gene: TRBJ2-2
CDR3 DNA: TGTGCCAGCAGCGTAGATGGGGACACTTACACCGGGGAGCTGTTTTTT
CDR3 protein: CASSVDGDTYTGELFF

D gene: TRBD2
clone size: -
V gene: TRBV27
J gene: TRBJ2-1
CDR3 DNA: TGTGCCAGCAGATTGAGCGGGAGGGCTTTTAATGAGCAGTTCTTC
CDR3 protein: CASRLSGRAFNEQFF

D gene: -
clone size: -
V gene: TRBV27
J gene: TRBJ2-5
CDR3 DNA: TGTGCCACCGGACTAAGAATGGAGACCCAGTACTTC
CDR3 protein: CATGLRMETQYF

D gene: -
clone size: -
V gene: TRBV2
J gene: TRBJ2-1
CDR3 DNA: TGTGCCAGCAGTGCACGGGACAATGAGCAGTTCTTC
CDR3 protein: CASSARDNEQFF

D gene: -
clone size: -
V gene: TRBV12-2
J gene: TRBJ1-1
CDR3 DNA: TGTGCAAGTCGCTTAGCTGGAGGGGTTGACAGGGAAAACACTGAAGCTTTCTTT
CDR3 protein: CASRLAGGVDRENTEAFF

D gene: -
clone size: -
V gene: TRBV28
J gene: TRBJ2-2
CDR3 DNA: TGTGCCAGCAGTTTACAGGGAACGACCGGGGAGCTGTTTTTT
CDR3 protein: CASSLQGTTGELFF

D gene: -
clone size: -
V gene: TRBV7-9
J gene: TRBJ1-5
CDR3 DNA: TGTGCCAGCAGCCTGTGGAATACGACCCCCAATCAGCCCCAGCATTTT
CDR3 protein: CASSLWNTTPNQPQHF

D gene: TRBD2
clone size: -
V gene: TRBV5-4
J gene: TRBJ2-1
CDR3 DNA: TGTGCCAGCACCGCGACTAGCGGTGAGCAGTTCTTC
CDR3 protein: CASTATSGEQFF

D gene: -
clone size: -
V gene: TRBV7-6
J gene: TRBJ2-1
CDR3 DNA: TGTGCCAGCAGCCTACAAGCGAAATACAATGAGCAGTTCTTC
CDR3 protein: CASSLQAKYNEQFF

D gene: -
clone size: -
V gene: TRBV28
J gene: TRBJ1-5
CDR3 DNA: TGTGCCAGCAGTTTGTGGGGAGTCAATAGCAATCAGCCCCAGCATTTT
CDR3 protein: CASSLWGVNSNQPQHF

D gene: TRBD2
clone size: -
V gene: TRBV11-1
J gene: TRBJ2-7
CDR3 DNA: TGTGCCAGCAGTTCCGGACTAGTCGACTACGAGCAGTACTTC
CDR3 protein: CASSSGLVDYEQYF

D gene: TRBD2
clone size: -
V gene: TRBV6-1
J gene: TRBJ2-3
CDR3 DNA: TGTGCCAGCAGTGGGAGCGGGATAGGCCCAGATACGCAGTATTTT
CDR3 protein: CASSGSGIGPDTQYF

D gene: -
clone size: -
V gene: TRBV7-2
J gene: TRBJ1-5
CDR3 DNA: TGTGCCAGCAGTTCGACGGGCAGGGGCCATCAGCCCCAGCATTTT
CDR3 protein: CASSSTGRGHQPQHF

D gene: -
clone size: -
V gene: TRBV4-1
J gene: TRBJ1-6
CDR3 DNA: TGCGCCAGCAGAAGAATCGGAGGACCCCTCCACTTT
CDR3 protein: CASRRIGGPLHF

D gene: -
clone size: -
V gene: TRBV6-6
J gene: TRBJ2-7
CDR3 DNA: TGTGCCAGCAGTCACAAAGGCAGCTCCTACGAGCAGTACTTC
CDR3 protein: CASSHKGSSYEQYF

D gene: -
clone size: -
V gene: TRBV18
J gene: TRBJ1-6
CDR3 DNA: TGTGCCAGCTCACCACCATCGGGCACTAATTCACCCCTCCACTTT
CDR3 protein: CASSPPSGTNSPLHF

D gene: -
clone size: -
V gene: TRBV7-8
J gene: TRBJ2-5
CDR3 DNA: TGTGCCAGCAGCTATCCCGGTACTGGGAAAGAGACCCAGTACTTC
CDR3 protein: CASSYPGTGKETQYF

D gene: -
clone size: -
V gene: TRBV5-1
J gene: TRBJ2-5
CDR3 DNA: TGCGCCAGCAGCTTGGGCGTCCAAGAGACCCAGTACTTC
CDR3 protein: CASSLGVQETQYF

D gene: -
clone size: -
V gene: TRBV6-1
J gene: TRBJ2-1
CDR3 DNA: TGTGCCAGCAGGCGAGAGTGGTCGAATGAGCAGTTCTTC
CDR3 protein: CASRREWSNEQFF

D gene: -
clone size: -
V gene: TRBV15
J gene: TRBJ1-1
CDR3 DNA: TGTGCCACCAGCCTCCGACCCCTCCCGAACACTGAAGCTTTCTTT
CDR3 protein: CATSLRPLPNTEAFF

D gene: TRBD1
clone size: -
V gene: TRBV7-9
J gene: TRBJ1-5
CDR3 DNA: TGTGCCAGCAGCTCACAGACAGGGGATCAGCCCCAGCATTTT
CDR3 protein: CASSSQTGDQPQHF

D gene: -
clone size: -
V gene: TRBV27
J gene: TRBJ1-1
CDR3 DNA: TGTGCCAGCAGTTTACTGGCCGGGTCTGAAGCTTTCTTT
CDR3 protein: CASSLLAGSEAFF

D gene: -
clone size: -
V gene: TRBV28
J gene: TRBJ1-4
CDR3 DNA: TGTGCCAGCAGTATTCAAGGGGGGGAAGCTGAAAAACTGTTTTTT
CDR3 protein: CASSIQGGEAEKLFF

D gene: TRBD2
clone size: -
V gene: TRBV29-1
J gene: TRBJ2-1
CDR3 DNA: TGCAGCGGATGGACTAGTGGTAATGAGCAGTTCTTC
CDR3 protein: CSGWTSGNEQFF

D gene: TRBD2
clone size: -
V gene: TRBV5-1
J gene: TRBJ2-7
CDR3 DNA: TGCGCCAGCAGCGCGGGAGGGACTAGCATGTACGAGCAGTACTTC
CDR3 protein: CASSAGGTSMYEQYF

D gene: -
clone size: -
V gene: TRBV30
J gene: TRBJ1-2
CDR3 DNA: TGTGCCTGGAGGCTAAGGGGGGGACTCCAGGCGCCTGGGGGTGGCTACACCTTC
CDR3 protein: CAWRLRGGLQAPGGGYTF

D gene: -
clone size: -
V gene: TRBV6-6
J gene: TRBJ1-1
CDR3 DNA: TGTGCCAGCAGAGTACGGGACCTCTGGACTGAAGCTTTCTTT
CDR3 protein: CASRVRDLWTEAFF

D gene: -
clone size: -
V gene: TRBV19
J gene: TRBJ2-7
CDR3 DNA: TGTGCCAGTAGTACTAATTACGAGCAGTACTTC
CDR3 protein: CASSTNYEQYF

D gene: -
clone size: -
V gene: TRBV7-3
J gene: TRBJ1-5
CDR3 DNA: TGTGCCAGCAGCTTAGGTCCAGGGGGCAATCAGCCCCAGCATTTT
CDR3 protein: CASSLGPGGNQPQHF

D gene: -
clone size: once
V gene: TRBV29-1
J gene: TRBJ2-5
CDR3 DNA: TGCAGCGTTTGCCCCCGAGGCGGGGAGACCCAGTACTTC
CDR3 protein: CSVCPRGGETQYF

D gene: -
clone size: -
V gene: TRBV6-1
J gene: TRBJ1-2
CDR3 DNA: TGTGCCAGCAGTGAAGCGGCAGGGGTTCGCGGCTACACCTTC
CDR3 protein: CASSEAAGVRGYTF

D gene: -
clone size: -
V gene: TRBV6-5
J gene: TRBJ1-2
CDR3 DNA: TGTGCCAGCAGTTACGAAGGCGGGCCCTTCTATGGCTACACCTTC
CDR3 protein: CASSYEGGPFYGYTF

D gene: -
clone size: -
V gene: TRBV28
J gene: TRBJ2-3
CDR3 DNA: TGTGCCAGCCTAAGCCAGAGCACAGATACGCAGTATTTT
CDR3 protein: CASLSQSTDTQYF

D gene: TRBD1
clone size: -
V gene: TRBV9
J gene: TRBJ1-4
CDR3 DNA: TGTGCCAGCAGCTTAGGACAGGGGAGAGGAAAACTGTTTTTT
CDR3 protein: CASSLGQGRGKLFF

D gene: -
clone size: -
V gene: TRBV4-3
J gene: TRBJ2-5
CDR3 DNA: TGCGCCAGCAGCCACTCCGGGACGTTCGGGCAGACCCAGTACTTC
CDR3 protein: CASSHSGTFGQTQYF